A selection of T cell receptor beta chains follows, all from one sample in a study of cytomegalovirus exposure and HLA in healthy donors. Profiling relied on immunoSEQ multiplex PCR, and the TCRdb table lists in-frame clones only, not all of them. The sample includes tens of thousands of clones, roughly four fifths seen only once; the top ten take about 1.6%. Sequencing was done on a sample of PBMCs. These receptors were taken from a man under 40 in good health and CMV-seronegative. Each CDR3 is given with its conserved first and last residue. Each record gives: J gene, V gene, D gene, CDR3 DNA, CDR3 protein. A D gene is named only where the DNA matches it firmly.

TRBJ2-7	TRBV7-2	.	TGTGCCAGCAGCTTAGTAGAGACCTACGAGCAGTACTTC	CASSLVETYEQYF
TRBJ2-5	TRBV2	TRBD2	TGTGCCAGCGGACTAGCGGGAGGATCAGAGACCCAGTACTTC	CASGLAGGSETQYF
TRBJ1-3	TRBV2	TRBD1	TGTGCCAGCACTGGACAGGCGATCTCTGGAAACACCATATATTTT	CASTGQAISGNTIYF
TRBJ2-2	TRBV27	.	TGTGCCAGCAGTTGGAGGGAGAACACCGGGGAGCTGTTTTTT	CASSWRENTGELFF
TRBJ1-4	TRBV19	.	TGTGCCAGTAGGCTCGCAGGGCCTAATGAAAAACTGTTTTTT	CASRLAGPNEKLFF
TRBJ2-7	TRBV4-2	.	TGTGCCAGCAGCCAAGCTCGGGCGGGGCTCTACGAGCAGTACTTC	CASSQARAGLYEQYF
TRBJ1-2	TRBV7-3	.	TGTGCCAGCAGCTTAAATGGCGGAAAACCTACTGGCTACACCTTC	CASSLNGGKPTGYTF
TRBJ2-5	TRBV9	.	TGTGCCAGCAGCGCCACAGGGATATACGAGACCCAGTACTTC	CASSATGIYETQYF
TRBJ1-3	TRBV4-1	.	TGCGCCAGCAGCCAAGACTCCGACGCCGGACTTGGAAACACCATATATTTT	CASSQDSDAGLGNTIYF
TRBJ2-1	TRBV30	.	TGTGCCTGGAGCGGAGTCTATAATGAGCAGTTCTTC	CAWSGVYNEQFF
TRBJ2-7	TRBV5-1	.	TGCGCCAGCAGCTTGGGGGGGGTCTCCTACGAGCAGTACTTC	CASSLGGVSYEQYF